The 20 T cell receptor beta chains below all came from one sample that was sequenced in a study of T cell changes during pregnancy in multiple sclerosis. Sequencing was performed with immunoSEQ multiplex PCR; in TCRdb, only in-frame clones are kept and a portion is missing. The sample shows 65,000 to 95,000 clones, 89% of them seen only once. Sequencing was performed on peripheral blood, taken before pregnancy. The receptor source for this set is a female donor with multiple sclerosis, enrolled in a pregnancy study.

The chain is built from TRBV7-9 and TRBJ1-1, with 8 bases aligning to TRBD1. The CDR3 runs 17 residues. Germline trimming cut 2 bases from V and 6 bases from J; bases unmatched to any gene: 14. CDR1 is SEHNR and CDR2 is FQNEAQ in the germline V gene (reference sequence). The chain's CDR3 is CASSLLPGQGYGPEAFF. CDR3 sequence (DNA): TGTGCCAGCAGCTTACTCCCCGGACAGGGCTACGGTCCTGAAGCTTTCTTT. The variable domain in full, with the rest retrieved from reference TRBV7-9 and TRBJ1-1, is DTGVSQNPRHKITKRGQNVTFRCDPISEHNRLYWYRQTLGQGPEFLTYFQNEAQLEKSRLLSDRFSAERPKGSFSTLEIQRTEQGDSAMYLCASSLLPGQGYGPEAFFGQGTRLTVV.

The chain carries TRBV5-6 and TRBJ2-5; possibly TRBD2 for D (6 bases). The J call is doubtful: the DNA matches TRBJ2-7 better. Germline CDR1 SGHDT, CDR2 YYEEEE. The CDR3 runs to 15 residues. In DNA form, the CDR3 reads TGTGCCAGCAGCTCGAGATTAGCGGTCCTCTACGAGCAGTACTTC. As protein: CASSSRLAVLYEQYF.

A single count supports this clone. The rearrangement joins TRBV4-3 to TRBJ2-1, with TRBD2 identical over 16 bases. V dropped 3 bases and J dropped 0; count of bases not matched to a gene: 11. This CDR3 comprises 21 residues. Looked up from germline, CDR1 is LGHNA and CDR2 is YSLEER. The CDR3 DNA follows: TGCGCCAGCAGCCACCTTACCGGGACTAGCGGGGGGGGAAGCTCCTACAATGAGCAGTTCTTC. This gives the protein CASSHLTGTSGGGSSYNEQFF.

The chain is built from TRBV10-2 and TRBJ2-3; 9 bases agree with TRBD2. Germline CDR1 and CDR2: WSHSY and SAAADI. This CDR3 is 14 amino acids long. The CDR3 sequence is CAHSSGAHTDTQYF. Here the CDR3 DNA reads TGCGCACACTCTAGCGGGGCACACACAGATACGCAGTATTTT.

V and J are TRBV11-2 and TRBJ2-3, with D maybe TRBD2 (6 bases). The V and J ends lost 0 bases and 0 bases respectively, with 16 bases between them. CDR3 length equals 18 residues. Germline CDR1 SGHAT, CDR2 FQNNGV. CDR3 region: CASSLERRAGPSTDTQYF. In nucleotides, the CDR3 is TGTGCCAGCAGCTTAGAGCGGCGGGCGGGGCCTAGCACAGATACGCAGTATTTT.

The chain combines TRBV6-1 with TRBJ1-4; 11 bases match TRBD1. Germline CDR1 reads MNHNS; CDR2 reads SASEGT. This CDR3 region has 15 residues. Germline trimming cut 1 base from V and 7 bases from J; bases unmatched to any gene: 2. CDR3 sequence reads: CASSEGTGGAEKLFF. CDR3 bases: TGTGCCAGCAGTGAAGGGACAGGGGGCGCTGAAAAACTGTTTTTT.

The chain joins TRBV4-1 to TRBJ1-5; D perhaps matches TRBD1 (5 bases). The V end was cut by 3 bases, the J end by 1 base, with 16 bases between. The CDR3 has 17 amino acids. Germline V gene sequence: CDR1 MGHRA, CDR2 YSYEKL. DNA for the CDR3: TGCGCCAGCAGCCAGTACCCGACAGTGATCAGCAATCAGCCCCAGCATTTT. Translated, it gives CASSQYPTVISNQPQHF.

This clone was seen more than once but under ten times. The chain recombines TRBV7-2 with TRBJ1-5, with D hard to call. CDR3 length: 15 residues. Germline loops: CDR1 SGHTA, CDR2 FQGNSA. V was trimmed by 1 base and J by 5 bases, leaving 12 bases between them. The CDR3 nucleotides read TGTGCCAGCAGCTTAGGTTGGCAGTCCCATCAGCCCCAGCATTTT. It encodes CASSLGWQSHQPQHF.

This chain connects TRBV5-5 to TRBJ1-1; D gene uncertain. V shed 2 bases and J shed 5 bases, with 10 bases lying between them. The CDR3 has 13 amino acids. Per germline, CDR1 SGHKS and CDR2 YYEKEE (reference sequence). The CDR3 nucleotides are TGTGCCAGCAGCTTAGCGGCGCTGACTGAAGCTTTCTTT. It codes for CASSLAALTEAFF.

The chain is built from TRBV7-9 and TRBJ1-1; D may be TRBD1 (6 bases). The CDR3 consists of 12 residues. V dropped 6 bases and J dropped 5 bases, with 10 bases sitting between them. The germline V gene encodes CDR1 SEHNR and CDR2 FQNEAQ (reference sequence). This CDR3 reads CASSATGTEAFF. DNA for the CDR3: TGTGCCAGCAGTGCTACAGGGACTGAAGCTTTCTTT.

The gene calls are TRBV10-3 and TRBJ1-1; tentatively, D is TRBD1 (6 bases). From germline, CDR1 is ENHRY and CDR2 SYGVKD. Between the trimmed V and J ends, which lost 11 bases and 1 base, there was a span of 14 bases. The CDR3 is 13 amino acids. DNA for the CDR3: TGTGCCGCGCAGACAGGTAGGAACACTGAAGCTTTCTTT. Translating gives CAAQTGRNTEAFF.

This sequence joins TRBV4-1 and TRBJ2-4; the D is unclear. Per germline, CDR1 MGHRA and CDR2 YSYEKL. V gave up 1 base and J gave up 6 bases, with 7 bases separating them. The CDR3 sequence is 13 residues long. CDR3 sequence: CASSQGSRNIQYF. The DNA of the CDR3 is TGCGCCAGCAGCCAAGGCTCCAGAAACATTCAGTACTTC.

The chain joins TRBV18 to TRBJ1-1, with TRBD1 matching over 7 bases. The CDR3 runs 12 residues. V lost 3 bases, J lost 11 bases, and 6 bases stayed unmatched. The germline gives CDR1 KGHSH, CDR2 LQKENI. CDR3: CASSPQQGQAFF. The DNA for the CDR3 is TGTGCCAGCTCACCCCAACAGGGACAGGCTTTCTTT.

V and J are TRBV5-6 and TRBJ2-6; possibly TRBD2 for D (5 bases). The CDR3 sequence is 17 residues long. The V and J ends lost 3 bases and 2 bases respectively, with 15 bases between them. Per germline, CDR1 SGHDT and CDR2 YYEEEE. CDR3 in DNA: TGTGCCAGCAGCTCACGAGGGTTCTCACCTGGGGCCAACGTCCTGACTTTC. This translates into CASSSRGFSPGANVLTF.

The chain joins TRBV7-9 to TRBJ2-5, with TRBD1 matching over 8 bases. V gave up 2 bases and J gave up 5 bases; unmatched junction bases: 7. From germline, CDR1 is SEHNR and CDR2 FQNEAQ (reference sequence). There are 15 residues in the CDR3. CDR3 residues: CASSLWAGGGETQYF. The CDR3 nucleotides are TGTGCCAGCAGCTTATGGGCAGGGGGCGGCGAGACCCAGTACTTC.

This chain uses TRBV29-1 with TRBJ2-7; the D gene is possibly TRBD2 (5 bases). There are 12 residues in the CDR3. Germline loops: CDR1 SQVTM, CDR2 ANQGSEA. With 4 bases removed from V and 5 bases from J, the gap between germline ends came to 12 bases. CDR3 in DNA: TGCAGCGTTGTGTTCAACGGGGACGAGCAGTACTTC. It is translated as CSVVFNGDEQYF.

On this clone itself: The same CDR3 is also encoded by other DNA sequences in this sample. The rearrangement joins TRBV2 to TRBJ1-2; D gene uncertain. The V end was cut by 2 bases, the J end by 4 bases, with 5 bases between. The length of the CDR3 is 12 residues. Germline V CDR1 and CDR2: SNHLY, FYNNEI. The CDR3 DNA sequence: TGTGCCAGCAGTGAATCAGTCTATGGCTACACCTTC. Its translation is CASSESVYGYTF.

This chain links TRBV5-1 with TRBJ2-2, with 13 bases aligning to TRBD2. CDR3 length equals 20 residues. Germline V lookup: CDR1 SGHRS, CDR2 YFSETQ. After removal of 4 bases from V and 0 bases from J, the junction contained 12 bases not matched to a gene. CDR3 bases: TGCGCCAGCAGCCACCCCCCAGGGACTAGCGGGGAGCCGAACACCGGGGAGCTGTTTTTT. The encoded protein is CASSHPPGTSGEPNTGELFF.

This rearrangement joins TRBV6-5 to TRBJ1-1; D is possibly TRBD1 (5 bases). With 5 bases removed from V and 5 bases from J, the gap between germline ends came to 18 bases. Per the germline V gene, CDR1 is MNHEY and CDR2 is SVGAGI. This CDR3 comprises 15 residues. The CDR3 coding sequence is TGTGCCAGCAGTCCCCTCAGGCAGGGTGGGACTGAAGCTTTCTTT. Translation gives CASSPLRQGGTEAFF.

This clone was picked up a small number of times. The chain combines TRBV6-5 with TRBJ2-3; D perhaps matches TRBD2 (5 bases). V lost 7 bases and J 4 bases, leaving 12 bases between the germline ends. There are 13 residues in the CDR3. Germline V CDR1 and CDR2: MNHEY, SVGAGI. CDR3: CASNPTEADTQYF. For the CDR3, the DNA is TGTGCCAGCAATCCGACGGAGGCAGATACGCAGTATTTT.